This T cell receptor beta chain stems from a study of T cell responses to AZD1222 COVID-19 vaccine. Germline CDR1 and CDR2: SGHTA and FQGNSA. Trimming cost V 5 bases and J 6 bases, with 13 bases left between them. This CDR3 spans 13 amino acids. TCRdb's table, derived via immunoSEQ multiplex PCR, lists solely in-frame clones and lacks some. This table has tens of thousands of clones, roughly 90% appearing once. The rearrangement uses TRBV7-2 and TRBJ1-2, with D possibly matching TRBD1 (6 bases). This sequence was found in an adult in good health. This sample comprised peripheral blood, obtained on day 0 of AZD1222 vaccination. CDR3 sequence: CASSPGGGDGYTF. CDR3 bases: TGTGCCAGCAGCCCGGGGGGCGGAGATGGCTACACCTTC.